This entry is about one TCR beta chain. This sample was taken from a study of blood T cell repertoires in COVID-19. Study-wide context: Sites across the United States, Italy and Spain contributed samples from acute and convalescent COVID-19.

Per the original methods: Scientists estimated how many nucleated cells there were by amplifying reference gene primers. Profiled with immunoSEQ multiplex PCR; TCRdb holds only in-frame clones, not every one. The V and J calls and clone size were taken over from that table, and D and trimming were inferred from the DNA. Altogether about 220,000 clones are present, approximately 84% being singletons, with the ten largest covering roughly 2.6%. Germline trimming cut 0 bases from V and 9 bases from J; bases unmatched to any gene: 9. The CDR3 contains 17 residues. CDR1 and CDR2 (germline): LNHNV, YYDKDF (reference sequence).

The sequence came from a man over 45 who had recovered from COVID-19. V is TRBV15 and J is TRBJ2-1, with 12 nucleotides matching TRBD1. The sequencing sample was made of peripheral blood. Here the CDR3 DNA reads TGTGCCACCAGCAGAGACGCCTTGGGACAGGGGGCCGGTGAGCAGTTCTTC. It yields the protein CATSRDALGQGAGEQFF.